This passage covers 29 T cell receptor beta chains from one sample sequenced in a study of T cells after yellow fever vaccination. TCRdb independently ran MiXCR on the 5' RACE reads; one entry per CDR3 protein. The table shows 300,000 to 450,000 distinct CDR3 sequences, with approximately 5.7% occurring only once. Sample: PBMCs, taken 5 days after the yellow fever booster vaccination. Receptor source: a man aged 30 to 39 who received the YFV17D yellow fever vaccine.

The chain has TRBV20-1 and TRBJ2-3; unclear D gene. The CDR3 covers 13 residues. CDR1 is DFQATT, CDR2 SNEGSKA, per germline (reference sequence). The V end was cut by 1 base, the J end by 2 bases, with 7 bases between. The CDR3 DNA follows: TGCAGTGCTAGAGGGCAGTTCACAGATACGCAGTATTTT. Translation: CSARGQFTDTQYF.

This clonotype was counted between two and nine times. This chain joins TRBV6-2 or TRBV6-3 and TRBJ2-7; maybe TRBD1 (5 bases). Between the trimmed V and J ends, which lost 6 bases and 6 bases, there was a span of 9 bases. This CDR3 comprises 11 residues. CDR1 is MNHEY and CDR2 is SVGEGT in the germline V gene. CDR3 bases: TGTGCCAGCAGCAGGACACTCGAGCAGTACTTC. As protein: CASSRTLEQYF.

This rearrangement joins TRBV5-1 to TRBJ1-2, with 7 bases lining up with TRBD1. V lost 4 bases to trimming and J lost 6 bases; unmatched junction nucleotides: 18. Germline V gene lookup returns CDR1 SGHRS and CDR2 YFSETQ. This CDR3 is 17 amino acids long. This chain's CDR3 is CASSPLLGEGAFDGYTF. Written as DNA, the CDR3 is TGCGCCAGCAGCCCGCTTTTAGGGGAGGGGGCTTTCGATGGCTACACCTTC.

This clonotype was counted many times. V usage is TRBV10-3 and J usage is TRBJ2-3; D call uncertain. The germline V gene encodes CDR1 ENHRY and CDR2 SYGVKD. The CDR3 length is 15 residues. Trimming left V 0 bases short and J 4 bases short, with 11 bases between. The DNA for the CDR3 is TGTGCCATCAGTGAGTCGGGGATCCGGGCAGATACGCAGTATTTT. It codes for CAISESGIRADTQYF.

This clonotype was seen a few times. The rearrangement links TRBV28 to TRBJ1-1; maybe TRBD1 (5 bases). Germline V gene lookup returns CDR1 MDHEN and CDR2 SYDVKM. The CDR3 has 17 residues. The ends were cut back, 2 bases at V and 2 bases at J, with 18 bases in the middle. CDR3 DNA sequence: TGTGCCAGCAGTTTAGCCCGGGACCGCTTGTTTAACACTGAAGCTTTCTTT. Amino acid sequence: CASSLARDRLFNTEAFF.

This chain connects TRBV12-3 or TRBV12-4 to TRBJ2-2; D possibly matches TRBD1 or TRBD2 (5 bases each). Trimming pared 6 bases from V and 0 bases from J, leaving 14 bases between. The CDR3 length is 16 residues. The CDR3 nucleotides read TGTGCCAGCAGACCTACCGGGACGGCGAACACCGGGGAGCTGTTTTTT. It translates to CASRPTGTANTGELFF.

The chain joins TRBV7-7 to TRBJ2-5, with D possibly matching TRBD1 (5 bases). The CDR3 has 17 amino acids. Germline-derived CDR1 and CDR2 are SSHAT and FNYEAQ (reference sequence). V lost 3 bases and J lost 2, with 19 bases in between. The CDR3 DNA sequence: TGTGCCAGCAGCTTGGGTCTCCCCCCAGGGATTCAAGAGACCCAGTACTTC. It yields the protein CASSLGLPPGIQETQYF. Looking up the rest from reference TRBV7-7 and TRBJ2-5 gives the full variable domain: GAGVSQSPRYKVTKRGQDVTLRCDPISSHATLYWYQQALGQGPEFLTYFNYEAQPDKSGLPSDRFSAERPEGSISTLTIQRTEQRDSAMYRCASSLGLPPGIQETQYFGPGTRLLVL.

The chain carries TRBV11-2 and TRBJ2-1; no clear D. Germline CDR1 SGHAT, CDR2 FQNNGV. CDR3 size: 12 residues. Trimming took 4 bases from V and 3 from J, leaving 4 bases between them. CDR3 coding DNA: TGTGCCAGCAGCTCATACTACAATGAGCAGTTCTTC. As protein: CASSSYYNEQFF.

This clonotype was recorded a few times. The junction departs from the called germline gene at one end, perhaps through a read error. The V gene is TRBV20-1, the J gene TRBJ1-2; D is unclear. Germline V gene sequence: CDR1 DFQATT, CDR2 SNEGSKA (reference sequence). The CDR3 is 16 amino acids. CDR3 in amino acids: CCARDRRRMTNYGYTF. The CDR3 DNA follows: TGCTGTGCTAGAGATCGGAGACGAATGACTAACTATGGCTACACCTTC.

This chain connects TRBV7-8 to TRBJ2-4, with D perhaps TRBD1 or TRBD2 (7 bases each). The germline gives CDR1 SGHVS, CDR2 FQNEAQ. V was cut by 5 bases and J by 8 bases, with 16 bases left in between. This CDR3 spans 14 amino acids. The CDR3 DNA is TGTGCCAGCAGCGAAAACCAGGGGGGGGACATTCAGTACTTC. Translating it yields CASSENQGGDIQYF.

This chain joins TRBV19 and TRBJ2-1; possibly TRBD1 or TRBD2 for D (5 bases each). CDR3 length: 13 residues. CDR1 is LNHDA, CDR2 SQIVND, per germline (reference sequence). Trimming took off 10 bases at V and 10 bases at J, with 20 bases between the two ends. CDR3 sequence (DNA): TGTGCCACCCAAAGGGACCAGCTACAGGAGCAGTTCTTC. Encoded protein: CATQRDQLQEQFF.

This clonotype has at least ten counts. This rearrangement joins TRBV5-1 to TRBJ2-1; 7 positions match TRBD1. Germline V gene lookup returns CDR1 SGHRS and CDR2 YFSETQ. Trimming at V came to 0 bases and at J to 3 bases, leaving 9 bases not matched to a gene. The CDR3 has 17 amino acids. Written as DNA, the CDR3 is TGCGCCAGCAGCTTGGATGCCCGGGACAGCTTCTACAATGAGCAGTTCTTC. This encodes CASSLDARDSFYNEQFF.

Ten or more counts support this clonotype. V and J are TRBV7-6 and TRBJ2-7; D may be TRBD1 (5 bases). The germline V gene has CDR1 SGHVS and CDR2 FNYEAQ. The CDR3 runs to 13 residues. Trimming took off 3 bases at V and 6 bases at J, with 12 bases between the two ends. The CDR3 here is CASSFQGNGEQYF. The CDR3 bases are TGTGCCAGCAGCTTTCAGGGAAACGGCGAGCAGTACTTC.

The V and J genes are TRBV19 and TRBJ2-5; D ambiguous. This CDR3 is 13 amino acids long. CDR1 is LNHDA and CDR2 is SQIVND in the germline V gene (reference sequence). The V end lost 5 bases, the J end lost 5 bases, and 12 bases lay between the germline ends. Here the CDR3 reads CASSPRLGETQYF. CDR3 in DNA: TGTGCCAGTAGTCCTCGGTTAGGGGAGACCCAGTACTTC. Variable domain in full (rest from reference TRBV19 and TRBJ2-5): DGGITQSPKYLFRKEGQNVTLSCEQNLNHDAMYWYRQDPGQGLRLIYYSQIVNDFQKGDIAEGYSVSREKKESFPLTVTSAQKNPTAFYLCASSPRLGETQYFGPGTRLLVL.

The V gene is TRBV6-5, the J gene TRBJ1-2; TRBD1 matches at 9 bases. This CDR3 has 13 amino acids. Unmatched junction bases numbered 8, after V lost 7 bases and J lost 8 bases. In germline, CDR1 is MNHEY, CDR2 SVGAGI. CDR3 amino acids: CASTRGQGYGYTF. The DNA of the CDR3 is TGTGCCAGCACTAGAGGACAGGGGTACGGCTACACCTTC.

The CDR3 region is CSAYLTGTSFSYEQYF. The CDR3 region has the DNA TGCAGTGCTTACCTAACCGGGACTAGTTTCTCCTACGAGCAGTACTTC. This chain links TRBV20-1 with TRBJ2-7, with TRBD2 matching 8 bases. CDR1 is DFQATT and CDR2 is SNEGSKA in the germline V gene (reference sequence). This CDR3 is built from 16 residues. V was clipped by 5 bases and J by 0 bases; unmatched bases: 12.

This clonotype has more than one count but fewer than ten. The V gene is TRBV10-1, the J gene TRBJ2-3; weak D call: TRBD1 (5 bases). The germline gives CDR1 WNHNN, CDR2 SYGVQD (reference sequence). The CDR3 runs 15 residues. V dropped 2 bases and J dropped 0 bases, with 9 bases sitting between them. The CDR3 reads CASSETGVSTDTQYF. The CDR3 nucleotides read TGCGCCAGCAGTGAGACAGGCGTGAGCACAGATACGCAGTATTTT.

The CDR3 nucleotides read TGCAGTGCTAGACCCCCAACTTGGGGCGAAGGGAATGAGCAGTTCTTC. The encoded protein is CSARPPTWGEGNEQFF. V usage is TRBV20-1 and J usage is TRBJ2-1, with D maybe TRBD1 (5 bases). The V gene's germline CDR1 is DFQATT and CDR2 SNEGSKA (reference sequence). The CDR3 runs to 16 residues. V lost 2 bases to trimming and J lost 7 bases, with 21 bases between them.

In the case of this clonotype: Sequence at one end of the junction differs from germline and may be a read error. The CDR3 coding sequence is TGTGCCCGCAGTGGGACAGGGATCAATGAGCAGTTCTTC. Translation: CARSGTGINEQFF. The chain uses TRBV25-1 and TRBJ2-1; 9 bases agree with TRBD1. This CDR3 has 13 residues. Germline V gives CDR1 MGHDK, CDR2 SYGVNS.

V gene TRBV20-1 combines with J gene TRBJ2-7; 7 bases agree with TRBD1. There are 14 residues in the CDR3. The ends lost 5 bases at V and 4 bases at J; junction bases unmatched: 11. Germline lookup yields CDR1 DFQATT and CDR2 SNEGSKA (reference sequence). The CDR3 bases are TGCAGTGCTCGCATGAGAGGGGGCATATACGAGCAGTACTTC. The encoded protein is CSARMRGGIYEQYF.

This clonotype was counted a few times. J is TRBJ1-1 and V is TRBV7-6; a possible D gene is TRBD1 (5 bases). Looked up from germline, CDR1 is SGHVS and CDR2 is FNYEAQ. V was shortened by 3 bases and J by 1 base, with 6 bases between the two germline ends. CDR3 length: 13 residues. CDR3 loop: CASSLDTNTEAFF. The CDR3 nucleotides read TGTGCCAGCAGCTTGGACACGAACACTGAAGCTTTCTTT.

The J gene is TRBJ2-6, the V gene TRBV2; 8 nucleotides line up with TRBD1. The CDR3 is 19 amino acids. V trimming: 4 bases; J trimming: 1 base; junction bases outside the gene matches: 12. CDR1 is SNHLY, CDR2 FYNNEI, per germline. The chain's CDR3 is CASSGLSRGRGSGANVLTF. CDR3 bases: TGTGCCAGCAGTGGGTTATCCAGGGGGCGTGGGTCTGGGGCCAACGTCCTGACTTTC.

This clonotype has a handful of counts. CDR3 amino acids: CASSAPTGDEQFF. As DNA, the CDR3 is TGTGCCAGCAGCGCCCCGACGGGGGATGAGCAGTTCTTC. The rearrangement joins TRBV9 to TRBJ2-1; a possible D gene is TRBD2 (6 bases). Germline assignment: CDR1 SGDLS and CDR2 YYNGEE. V lost 3 bases and J lost 8, with 12 bases in between. The CDR3 consists of 13 residues.

The rearrangement uses TRBV29-1 and TRBJ2-1, with D hard to call. This CDR3 comprises 14 residues. V was trimmed by 6 bases and J by 7 bases, leaving 19 bases between them. Germline CDR1 SQVTM, CDR2 ANQGSEA. CDR3 coding DNA: TGCAGCGTAAGCCGGAACAGTGGGGTGAATGAGCAGTTCTTC. This translates into CSVSRNSGVNEQFF.

The chain has TRBV7-8 and TRBJ2-2; the D gene is possibly TRBD2 (5 bases). The CDR3 loop spans 14 amino acids. Germline CDR1 and CDR2: SGHVS and FQNEAQ. V lost 1 base and J lost 7, with 10 bases in between. CDR3 sequence: CASSLDSAVGELFF. CDR3 DNA: TGTGCCAGCAGCTTAGATAGCGCAGTCGGGGAGCTGTTTTTT.

This clonotype appeared a few times. The chain is built from TRBV6-1 and TRBJ2-7; 10 nucleotides line up with TRBD1. V was pared by 5 bases and J by 4 bases, with 8 bases of the junction left unmatched. The CDR3 has 15 residues. Germline loops: CDR1 MNHNS, CDR2 SASEGT. The CDR3 DNA follows: TGTGCCAGCAGTCCTCCGGGACAGGGGTGGTACGAGCAGTACTTC. Translating gives CASSPPGQGWYEQYF.

The rearrangement uses TRBV20-1 and TRBJ2-7; maybe TRBD2 (5 bases). The V gene's germline CDR1 is DFQATT and CDR2 SNEGSKA (reference sequence). The CDR3 has 11 amino acids. With 3 bases removed from V and 2 bases from J, the gap between germline ends came to 5 bases. CDR3 bases: TGCAGTGCTAGGGAGGCCTACGAGCAGTACTTC. Encoded protein: CSAREAYEQYF.

This clonotype was seen a few times. The chain's CDR3 is CASSLLSISPGNTIYF. CDR3 DNA: TGTGCCAGCAGCTTACTGTCTATCAGCCCTGGAAACACCATATATTTT. The rearrangement links TRBV7-2 to TRBJ1-3; D gene unclear. The V end lost 2 bases, the J end lost 2 bases, and 13 bases lay between the germline ends. CDR1 and CDR2 (germline): SGHTA, FQGNSA. This CDR3 contains 16 residues.

This clonotype was seen at least ten times. This chain connects TRBV12-3 or TRBV12-4 to TRBJ2-1; TRBD2 matches 10 bases. The V and J ends lost 8 bases and 3 bases, in that order; junction bases with no gene match: 4. The CDR3 is made up of 14 amino acids. In DNA form, the CDR3 reads TGTGCCAGCTCGCCTAGCGGGAGCTACAATGAGCAGTTCTTC. Translating gives CASSPSGSYNEQFF.